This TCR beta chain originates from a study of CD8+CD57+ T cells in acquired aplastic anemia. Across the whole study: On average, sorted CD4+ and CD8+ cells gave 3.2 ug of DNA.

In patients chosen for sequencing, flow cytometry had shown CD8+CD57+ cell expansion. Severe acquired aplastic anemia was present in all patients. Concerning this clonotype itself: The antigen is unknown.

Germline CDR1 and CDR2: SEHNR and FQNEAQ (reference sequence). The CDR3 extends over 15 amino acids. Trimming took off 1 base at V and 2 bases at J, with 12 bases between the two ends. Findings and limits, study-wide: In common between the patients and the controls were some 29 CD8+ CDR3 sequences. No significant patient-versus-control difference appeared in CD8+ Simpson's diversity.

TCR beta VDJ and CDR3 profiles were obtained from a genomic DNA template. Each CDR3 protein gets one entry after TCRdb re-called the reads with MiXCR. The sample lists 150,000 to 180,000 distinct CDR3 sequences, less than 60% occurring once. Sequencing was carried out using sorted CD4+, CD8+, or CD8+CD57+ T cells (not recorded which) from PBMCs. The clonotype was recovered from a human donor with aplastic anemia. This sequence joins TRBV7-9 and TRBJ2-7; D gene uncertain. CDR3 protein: CASSLEGLPTYEQYF. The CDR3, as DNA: TGTGCCAGCAGCTTAGAGGGTCTGCCGACCTACGAGCAGTACTTC.